The 7 T cell receptor beta chains below were found in one sample sequenced in a study of monozygotic twins with inflammatory bowel disease. After re-calling the 5' RACE reads, TCRdb lists one entry per CDR3 protein, DNA absent. This listing includes hundreds of thousands of distinct CDR3 sequences. Sequencing input: blood. The receptors shown here come from a human donor with ulcerative colitis or Crohn's disease, or a healthy co-twin of an affected twin (not recorded which).

The chain combines TRBV9 with TRBJ2-1; TCRdb's D gene call, TRBD2, goes unchecked for lack of DNA. This CDR3 region has 18 residues. CDR1 and CDR2 from the germline V gene are SGDLS and YYNGEE. Here the CDR3 reads CASSVAVGGGSIYNEQFF. Full variable domain (missing parts from reference TRBV9 and TRBJ2-1): DSGVTQTPKHLITATGQRVTLRCSPRSGDLSVYWYQQSLDQGLQFLIQYYNGEERAKGNILERFSAQQFPDLHSELNLSSLELGDSALYFCASSVAVGGGSIYNEQFFGPGTRLTVL.

This sequence joins TRBV28 and TRBJ1-2. This CDR3 has 13 residues. Germline-derived CDR1 and CDR2 are MDHEN and SYDVKM. The CDR3 loop is CASSSTHSYGYTF.

V and J are TRBV20-1 and TRBJ2-1; TCRdb's D call, TRBD1, is unchecked because there is no DNA. This CDR3 region has 14 residues. Germline lookup yields CDR1 DFQATT and CDR2 SNEGSKA (reference sequence). The CDR3 sequence: CSAGRQGGYNEQFF.

The chain recombines TRBV6-2 or TRBV6-3 with TRBJ2-6. The V gene's germline CDR1 is MNHEY and CDR2 SVGEGT. The CDR3 is made up of 14 amino acids. Here the CDR3 reads CASSRLGEANVLTF.

The V call is TRBV29-1, the J call TRBJ2-1; TCRdb gives TRBD1 as the D gene, but with no DNA this cannot be confirmed. The CDR3 runs 11 residues. CDR1 and CDR2 from the germline V gene are SQVTM and ANQGSEA. The CDR3 protein is CSVGWGDEQFF.

The gene calls are TRBV20-1 and TRBJ2-2. The CDR3 is made up of 14 amino acids. Germline CDR1 DFQATT, CDR2 SNEGSKA (reference sequence). This chain's CDR3 is CSARDFANTGELFF.

V and J are TRBV3-1 and TRBJ1-1; TCRdb returns TRBD1, unconfirmable since there is no DNA. The CDR3 spans 12 residues. From germline, CDR1 is LGHDT and CDR2 YNNKEL (reference sequence). This CDR3 reads CASSAQGLEAFF.